The T cell receptor beta chain described here comes from a study of blood T cell repertoires in COVID-19. As for the study in general: Acute and convalescent COVID-19 samples came from the United States, Italy and Spain. From T cells, B-cell-depleted T cells, or PBMCs came the material, which was cDNA or gDNA.

Source study methods: Scientists estimated how many nucleated cells there were by amplifying reference gene primers. Measured with immunoSEQ multiplex PCR; TCRdb has only the in-frame clones, and not every one. That table gives V, J and clone size, and the DNA gave D and trimming. The table lists about 220,000 clones, roughly 80% of them singletons, with 20% in the top ten. This clone was seen only a few times. This clonotype originated in a man aged 25 to 45 with active or convalescent COVID-19. Sequenced input: peripheral blood.

CDR3 protein: CARNTFDQMRTNTGELFF. The CDR3 DNA reads TGTGCCAGAAATACCTTTGATCAAATGCGGACGAACACCGGGGAGCTGTTTTTT. The chain has TRBV7-5 and TRBJ2-2; TRBD2, the table's D call, was not compared with the DNA. TRBV7-5 is deemed a pseudogene. CDR3 length equals 18 residues.